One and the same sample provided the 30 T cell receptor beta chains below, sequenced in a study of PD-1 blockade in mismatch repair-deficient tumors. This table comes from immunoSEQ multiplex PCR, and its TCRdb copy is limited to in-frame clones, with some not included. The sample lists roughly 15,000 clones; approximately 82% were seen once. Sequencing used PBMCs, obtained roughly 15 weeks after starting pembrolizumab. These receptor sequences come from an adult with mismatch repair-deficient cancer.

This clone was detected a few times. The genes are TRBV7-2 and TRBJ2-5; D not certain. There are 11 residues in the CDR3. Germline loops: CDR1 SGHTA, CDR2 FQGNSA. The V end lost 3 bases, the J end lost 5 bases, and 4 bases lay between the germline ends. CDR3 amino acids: CASSFHETQYF. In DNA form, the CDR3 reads TGTGCCAGCAGCTTCCATGAGACCCAGTACTTC.

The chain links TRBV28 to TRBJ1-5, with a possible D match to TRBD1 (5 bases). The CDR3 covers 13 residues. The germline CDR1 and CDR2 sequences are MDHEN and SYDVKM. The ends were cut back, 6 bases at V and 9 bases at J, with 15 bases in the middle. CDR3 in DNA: TGTGCCAGCAGGACTCAGGGAGGAACGCCCCAGCATTTT. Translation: CASRTQGGTPQHF.

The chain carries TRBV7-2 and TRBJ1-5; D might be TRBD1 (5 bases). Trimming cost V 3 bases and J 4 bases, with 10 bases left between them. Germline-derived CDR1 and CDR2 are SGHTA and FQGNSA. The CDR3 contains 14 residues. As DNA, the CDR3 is TGTGCCAGCAGCTTGGGGGGAGGGAATCAGCCCCAGCATTTT. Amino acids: CASSLGGGNQPQHF.

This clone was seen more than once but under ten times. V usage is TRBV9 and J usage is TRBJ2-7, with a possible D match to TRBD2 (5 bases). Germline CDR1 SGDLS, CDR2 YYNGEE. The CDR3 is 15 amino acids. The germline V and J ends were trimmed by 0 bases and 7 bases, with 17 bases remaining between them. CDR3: CASSVDPGLPGEQYF. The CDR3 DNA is TGTGCCAGCAGCGTAGACCCGGGATTGCCGGGTGAGCAGTACTTC. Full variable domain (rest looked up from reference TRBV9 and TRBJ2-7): DSGVTQTPKHLITATGQRVTLRCSPRSGDLSVYWYQQSLDQGLQFLIQYYNGEERAKGNILERFSAQQFPDLHSELNLSSLELGDSALYFCASSVDPGLPGEQYFGPGTRLTVT.

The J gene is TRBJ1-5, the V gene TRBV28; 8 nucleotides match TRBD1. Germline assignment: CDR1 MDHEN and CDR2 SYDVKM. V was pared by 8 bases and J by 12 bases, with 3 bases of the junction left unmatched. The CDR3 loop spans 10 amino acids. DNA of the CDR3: TGTGCCAGCGGGACAGGAGGCCAGCATTTT. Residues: CASGTGGQHF. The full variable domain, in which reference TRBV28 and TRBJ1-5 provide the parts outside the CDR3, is DVKVTQSSRYLVKRTGEKVFLECVQDMDHENMFWYRQDPGLGLRLIYFSYDVKMKEKGDIPEGYSVSREKKERFSLILESASTNQTSMYLCASGTGGQHFGDGTRLSIL.

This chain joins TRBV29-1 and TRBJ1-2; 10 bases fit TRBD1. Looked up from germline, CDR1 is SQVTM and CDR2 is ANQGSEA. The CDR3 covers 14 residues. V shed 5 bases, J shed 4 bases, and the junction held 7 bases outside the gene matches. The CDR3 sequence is CSVLPGQGTYGYTF. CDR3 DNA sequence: TGCAGCGTTCTTCCGGGACAGGGGACCTATGGCTACACCTTC.

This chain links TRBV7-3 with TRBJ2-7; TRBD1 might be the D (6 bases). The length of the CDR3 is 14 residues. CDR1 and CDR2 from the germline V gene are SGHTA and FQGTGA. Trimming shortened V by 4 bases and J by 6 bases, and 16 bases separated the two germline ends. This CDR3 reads CASSWGQEEAEQYF. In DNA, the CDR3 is TGTGCCAGCAGCTGGGGGCAGGAGGAGGCCGAGCAGTACTTC.

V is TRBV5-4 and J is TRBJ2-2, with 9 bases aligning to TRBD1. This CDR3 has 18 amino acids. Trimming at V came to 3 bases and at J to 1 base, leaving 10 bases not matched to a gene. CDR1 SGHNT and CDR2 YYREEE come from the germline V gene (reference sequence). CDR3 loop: CASSYPGQGIWNTGELFF. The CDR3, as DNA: TGTGCCAGCAGCTACCCGGGACAGGGAATATGGAACACCGGGGAGCTGTTTTTT.

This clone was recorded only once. CDR3: CASSDGQGAGEAFF. CDR3 in DNA: TGTGCCAGCAGTGACGGACAGGGGGCTGGGGAAGCTTTCTTT. The chain uses TRBV9 and TRBJ1-1; TRBD1 matches at 11 bases. Germline V gene sequence: CDR1 SGDLS, CDR2 YYNGEE. The length of the CDR3 is 14 residues. Losses at the gene ends were 5 bases for V and 8 bases for J; bases not matched to a gene: 8.

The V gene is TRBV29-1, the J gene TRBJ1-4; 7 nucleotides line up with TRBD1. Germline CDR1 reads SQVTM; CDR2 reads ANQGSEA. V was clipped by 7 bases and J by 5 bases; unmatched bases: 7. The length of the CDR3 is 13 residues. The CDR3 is CSAYRGENEKLFF. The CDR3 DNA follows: TGCAGCGCCTACAGGGGAGAAAATGAAAAACTGTTTTTT.

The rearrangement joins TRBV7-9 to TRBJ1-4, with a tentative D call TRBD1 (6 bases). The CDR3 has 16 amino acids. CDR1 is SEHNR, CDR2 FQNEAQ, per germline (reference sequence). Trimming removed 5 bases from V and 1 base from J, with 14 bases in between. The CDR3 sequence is CASSGLLQGTNEKLFF. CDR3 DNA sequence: TGTGCCAGCAGCGGACTCCTACAGGGAACTAATGAAAAACTGTTTTTT.

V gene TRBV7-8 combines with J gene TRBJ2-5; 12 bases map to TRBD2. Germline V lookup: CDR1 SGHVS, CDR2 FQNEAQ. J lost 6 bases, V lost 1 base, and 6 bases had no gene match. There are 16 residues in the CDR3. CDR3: CASSLERLAGAKTQYF. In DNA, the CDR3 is TGTGCCAGCAGCTTAGAAAGACTAGCGGGAGCAAAGACCCAGTACTTC.

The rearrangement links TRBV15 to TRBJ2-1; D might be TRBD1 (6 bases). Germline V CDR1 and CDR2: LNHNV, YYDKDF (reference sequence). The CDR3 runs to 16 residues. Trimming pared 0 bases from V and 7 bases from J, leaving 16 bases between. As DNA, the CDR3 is TGTGCCACCAGCAGAGACCCTTCCACAGGGTGGAATGAGCAGTTCTTC. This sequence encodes CATSRDPSTGWNEQFF.

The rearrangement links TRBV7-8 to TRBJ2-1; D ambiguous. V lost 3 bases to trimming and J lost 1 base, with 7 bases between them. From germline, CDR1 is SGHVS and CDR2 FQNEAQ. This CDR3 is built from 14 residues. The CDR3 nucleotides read TGTGCCAGCAGCTTTGTCCAGTCCTACAATGAGCAGTTCTTC. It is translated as CASSFVQSYNEQFF.

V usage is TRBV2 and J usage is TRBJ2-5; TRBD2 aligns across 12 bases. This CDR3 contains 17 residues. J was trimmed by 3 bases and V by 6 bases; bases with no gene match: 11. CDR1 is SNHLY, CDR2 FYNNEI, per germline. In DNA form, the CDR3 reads TGTGCCAGCAGCCGGGGGGCTAGCGGGAGGGCCAAAGAGACCCAGTACTTC. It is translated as CASSRGASGRAKETQYF.

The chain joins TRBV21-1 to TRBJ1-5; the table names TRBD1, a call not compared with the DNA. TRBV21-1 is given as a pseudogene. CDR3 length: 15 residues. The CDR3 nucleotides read TGTGCCAGCAGCCCACAGGGTGTGCTAAATCAGCCCCAGCATTTT. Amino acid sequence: CASSPQGVLNQPQHF.

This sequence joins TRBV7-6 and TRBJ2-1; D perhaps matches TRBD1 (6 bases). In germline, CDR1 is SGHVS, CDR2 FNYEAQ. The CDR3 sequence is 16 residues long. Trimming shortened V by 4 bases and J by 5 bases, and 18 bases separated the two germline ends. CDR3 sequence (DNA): TGTGCCAGCAGCTCAATCATCGGACAGACCCACAATGAGCAGTTCTTC. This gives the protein CASSSIIGQTHNEQFF.

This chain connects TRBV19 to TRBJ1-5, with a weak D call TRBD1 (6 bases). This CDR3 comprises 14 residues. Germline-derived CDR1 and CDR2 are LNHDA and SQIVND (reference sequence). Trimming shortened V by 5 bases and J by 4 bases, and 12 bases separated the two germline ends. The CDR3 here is CASSPGQQNQPQHF. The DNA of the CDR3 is TGTGCCAGTAGTCCCGGACAGCAAAATCAGCCCCAGCATTTT.

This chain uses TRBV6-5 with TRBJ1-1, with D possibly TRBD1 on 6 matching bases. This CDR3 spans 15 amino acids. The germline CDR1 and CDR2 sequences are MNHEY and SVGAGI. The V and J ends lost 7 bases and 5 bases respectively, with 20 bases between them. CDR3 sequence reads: CASNYGGGSRTEAFF. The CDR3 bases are TGTGCCAGCAACTACGGGGGGGGCTCCAGAACTGAAGCTTTCTTT.

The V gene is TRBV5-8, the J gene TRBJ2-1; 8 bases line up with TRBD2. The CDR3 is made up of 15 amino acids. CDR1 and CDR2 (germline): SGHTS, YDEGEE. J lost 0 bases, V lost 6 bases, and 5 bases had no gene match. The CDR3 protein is CASTREASSYNEQFF. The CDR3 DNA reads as TGTGCCAGCACGCGGGAGGCGAGCTCCTACAATGAGCAGTTCTTC.

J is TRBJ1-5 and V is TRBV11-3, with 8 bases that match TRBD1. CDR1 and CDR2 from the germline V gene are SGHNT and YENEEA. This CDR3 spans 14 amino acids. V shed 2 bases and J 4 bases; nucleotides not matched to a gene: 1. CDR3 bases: TGTGCCAGCAGCTTAACAGGGGGGAATCAGCCCCAGCATTTT. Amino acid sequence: CASSLTGGNQPQHF.

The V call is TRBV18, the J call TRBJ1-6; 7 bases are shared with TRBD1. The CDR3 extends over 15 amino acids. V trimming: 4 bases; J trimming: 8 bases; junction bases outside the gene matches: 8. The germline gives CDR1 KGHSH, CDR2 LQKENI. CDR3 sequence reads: CASSRSGDSYSPLHF. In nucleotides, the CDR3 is TGTGCCAGCTCACGTTCGGGGGACAGTTATTCACCCCTCCACTTT.

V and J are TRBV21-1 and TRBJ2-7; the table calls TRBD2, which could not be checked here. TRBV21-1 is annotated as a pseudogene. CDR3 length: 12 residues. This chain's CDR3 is CASSPPSYEQYF. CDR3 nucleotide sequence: TGTGCCAGCAGCCCTCCCTCCTACGAGCAGTACTTC.

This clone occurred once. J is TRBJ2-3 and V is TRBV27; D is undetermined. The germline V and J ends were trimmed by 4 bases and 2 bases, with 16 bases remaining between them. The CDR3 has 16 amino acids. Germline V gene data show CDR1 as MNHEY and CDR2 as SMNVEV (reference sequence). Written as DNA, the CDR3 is TGTGCCAGCAGTTACGACTCCTACCCTTACACAGATACGCAGTATTTT. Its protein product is CASSYDSYPYTDTQYF.

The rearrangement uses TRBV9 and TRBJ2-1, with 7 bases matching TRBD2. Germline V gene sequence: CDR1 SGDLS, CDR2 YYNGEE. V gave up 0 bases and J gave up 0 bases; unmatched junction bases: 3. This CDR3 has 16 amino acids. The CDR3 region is CASSVGGGSSYNEQFF. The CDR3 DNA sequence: TGTGCCAGCAGCGTAGGAGGCGGGAGCTCCTACAATGAGCAGTTCTTC.

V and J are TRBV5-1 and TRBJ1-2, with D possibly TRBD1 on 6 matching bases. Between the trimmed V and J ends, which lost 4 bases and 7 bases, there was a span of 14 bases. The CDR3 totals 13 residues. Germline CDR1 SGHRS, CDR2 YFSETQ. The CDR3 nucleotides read TGCGCCAGCAGCATGAACAGGGAGAGTGGCTACACCTTC. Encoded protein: CASSMNRESGYTF.

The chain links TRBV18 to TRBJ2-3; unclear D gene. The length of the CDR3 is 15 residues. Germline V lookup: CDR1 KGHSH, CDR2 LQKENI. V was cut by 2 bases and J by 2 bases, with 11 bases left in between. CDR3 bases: TGTGCCAGCTCACCAGACTTGACCAACACAGATACGCAGTATTTT. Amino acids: CASSPDLTNTDTQYF.

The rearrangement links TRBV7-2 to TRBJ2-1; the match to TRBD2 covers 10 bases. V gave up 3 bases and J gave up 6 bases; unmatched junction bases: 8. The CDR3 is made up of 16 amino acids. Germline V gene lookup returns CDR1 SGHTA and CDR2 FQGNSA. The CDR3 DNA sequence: TGTGCCAGCAGCTTCCATAGCGGGAGGTCTTCCAATGAGCAGTTCTTC. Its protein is CASSFHSGRSSNEQFF.

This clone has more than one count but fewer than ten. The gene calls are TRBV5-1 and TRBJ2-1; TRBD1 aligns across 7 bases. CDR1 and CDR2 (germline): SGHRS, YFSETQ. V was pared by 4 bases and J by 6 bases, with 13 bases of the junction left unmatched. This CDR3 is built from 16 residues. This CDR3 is CASSTYRGPPINEQFF. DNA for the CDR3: TGCGCCAGCAGCACCTACAGGGGCCCCCCCATCAATGAGCAGTTCTTC.

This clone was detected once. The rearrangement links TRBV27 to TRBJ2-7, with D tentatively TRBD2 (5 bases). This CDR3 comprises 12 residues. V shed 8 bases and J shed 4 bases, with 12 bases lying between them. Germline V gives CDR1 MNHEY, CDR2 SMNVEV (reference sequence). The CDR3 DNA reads TGTGCCAGCGGCTCGGGATTTTACGAGCAGTACTTC. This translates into CASGSGFYEQYF.